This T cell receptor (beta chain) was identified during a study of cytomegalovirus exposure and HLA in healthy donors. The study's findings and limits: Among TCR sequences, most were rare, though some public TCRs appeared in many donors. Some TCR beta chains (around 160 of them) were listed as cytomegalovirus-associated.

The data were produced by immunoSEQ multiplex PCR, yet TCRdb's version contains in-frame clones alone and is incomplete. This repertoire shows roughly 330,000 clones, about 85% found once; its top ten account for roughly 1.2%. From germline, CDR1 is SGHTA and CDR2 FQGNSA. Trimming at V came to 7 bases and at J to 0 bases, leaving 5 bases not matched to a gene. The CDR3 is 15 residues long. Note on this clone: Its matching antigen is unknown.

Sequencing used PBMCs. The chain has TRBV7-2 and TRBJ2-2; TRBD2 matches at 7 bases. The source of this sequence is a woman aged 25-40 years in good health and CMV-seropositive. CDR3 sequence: CASTRDYTNTGELFF. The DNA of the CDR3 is TGTGCCAGCACCCGGGACTATACGAACACCGGGGAGCTGTTTTTT.